This T cell receptor (beta chain) originates from a study of siplizumab effects on memory and regulatory T cells. Study-wide results and caveats: Among sequences traceable to unstimulated CD4+ memory cells, alloreactive ones were significantly reduced by siplizumab. Naive T cells looked more diverse than memory cells and looked like major alloresponse contributors. With siplizumab, mappable alloreactive CD4+ clones averaged around 65% Treg-derived, versus around 27% in controls.

As for this clone: Its target is not known.

Only in-frame clones appear in the TCRdb table, and some are missing; sequencing was by immunoSEQ multiplex PCR. Of around 100,000 clones in the sample, roughly 94% were seen once. The specimen sequenced was Tregs sorted from blood. This clonotype was sampled from a human donor in good health.

The chain's CDR3 is CASSQFWRLAGPNTGELFF. The CDR3 DNA sequence: TGCGCCAGCAGTCAATTTTGGAGACTAGCGGGTCCGAACACCGGGGAGCTGTTTTTT. J is TRBJ2-2 and V is TRBV23-1; 10 bases map to TRBD2. TRBV23-1 has ORF status, its function being uncertain. V lost 1 base, J lost 0 bases, and 8 bases stayed unmatched. The CDR3 is 19 residues long.